This TCR beta chain was recovered during a study of blood T cells in healthy people across ages. This clonotype has more than one count but fewer than ten. Its antigen is undetermined. Study results and caveats: PBMCs left unsorted prevented a conclusive naive versus antigen-experienced comparison.

Per germline, CDR1 DFQATT and CDR2 SNEGSKA (reference sequence). The CDR3 spans 14 residues. Primed by a sample-barcoded 5' primer and a J-beta primer mix, a second PCR proceeded for 7 to 11 cycles. TCRdb redid the calling of the 5' RACE reads with MiXCR, one entry per CDR3 protein. The sample has around 710,000 distinct CDR3 sequences, around 40% seen once. Total RNA extraction produced at least 5.5 micrograms (per sample) for the study. The sequencing input was blood. This clonotype was obtained from a woman in her sixties in good health. The chain joins TRBV20-1 to TRBJ2-1; perhaps TRBD1 as D (6 bases). The J call is doubtful: the DNA matches TRBJ2-7 better. CDR3 amino acids: CSASWADIQGEQYF. Here the CDR3 DNA reads TGCAGTGCTAGTTGGGCAGACATCCAGGGGGAGCAGTACTTC.